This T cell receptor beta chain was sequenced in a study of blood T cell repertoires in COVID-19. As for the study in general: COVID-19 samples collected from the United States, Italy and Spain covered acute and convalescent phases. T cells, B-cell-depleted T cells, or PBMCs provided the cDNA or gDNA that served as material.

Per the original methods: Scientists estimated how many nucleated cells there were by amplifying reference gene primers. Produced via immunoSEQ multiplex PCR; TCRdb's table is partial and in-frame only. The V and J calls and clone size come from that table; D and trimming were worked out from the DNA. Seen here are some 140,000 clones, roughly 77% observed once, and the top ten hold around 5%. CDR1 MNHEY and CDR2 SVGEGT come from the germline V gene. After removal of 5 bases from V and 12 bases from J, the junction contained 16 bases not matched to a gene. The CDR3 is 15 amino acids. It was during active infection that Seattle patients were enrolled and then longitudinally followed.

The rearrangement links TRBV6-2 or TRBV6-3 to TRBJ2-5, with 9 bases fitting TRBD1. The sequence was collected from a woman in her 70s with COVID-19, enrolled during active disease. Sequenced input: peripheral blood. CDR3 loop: CASSASGTGFIDEYF. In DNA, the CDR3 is TGTGCCAGCAGTGCATCCGGGACAGGGTTCATTGATGAGTACTTC.